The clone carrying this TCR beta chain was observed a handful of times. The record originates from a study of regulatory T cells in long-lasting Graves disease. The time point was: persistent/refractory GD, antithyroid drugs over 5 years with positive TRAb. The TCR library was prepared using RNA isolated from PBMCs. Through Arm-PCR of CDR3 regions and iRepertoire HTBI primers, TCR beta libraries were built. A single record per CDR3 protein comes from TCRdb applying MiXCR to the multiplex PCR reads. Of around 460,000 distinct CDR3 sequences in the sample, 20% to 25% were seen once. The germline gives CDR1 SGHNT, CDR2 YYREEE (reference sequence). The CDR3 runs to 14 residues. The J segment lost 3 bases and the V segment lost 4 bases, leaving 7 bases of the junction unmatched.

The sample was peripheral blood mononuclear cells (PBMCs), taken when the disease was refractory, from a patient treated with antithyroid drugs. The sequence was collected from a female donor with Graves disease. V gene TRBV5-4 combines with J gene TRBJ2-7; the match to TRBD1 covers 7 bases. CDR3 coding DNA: TGTGCCAGCAGCGACCGGGACAGAATCTACGAGCAGTACTTC. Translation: CASSDRDRIYEQYF.